This TCR beta chain was sequenced in a study of identical twins. TCRdb recomputed calls from the 5' RACE reads with MiXCR, one row per CDR3 protein. The data show hundreds of thousands of distinct CDR3 sequences, over 15% seen once. Germline V gives CDR1 SGHTA, CDR2 FQGNSA. CDR3 length equals 13 residues. Between the trimmed V and J ends, which lost 2 bases and 8 bases, there was a span of 12 bases. These records were also assigned to another study, of T cells expressing NK-cell markers. From that second work: Seven of eight sequenced donors tested HCMV-seropositive; one tested seronegative. Several donors likewise had their CD3+CD56-NKG2C+ fraction led by these clonotypes. The HCMV specificity of the expanded NKG2C+ T cell clones stayed unresolved.

The sequence came from a woman in her late teens or twenties in good health. The sample was PBMCs. The rearrangement joins TRBV7-2 to TRBJ1-1, with D perhaps TRBD1 (6 bases). CDR3 sequence reads: CASSLIKQGEAFF. In DNA form, the CDR3 reads TGTGCCAGCAGCTTAATAAAACAGGGCGAAGCTTTCTTT.